The 4 T cell receptor beta chains given below trace back to one sample, sequenced in a study of identical twins. TCRdb ran MiXCR on the 5' RACE reads and lists one entry per CDR3 protein. The sample records a few hundred thousand distinct CDR3 sequences, less than 20% being singletons. Source material: naive T cells sorted from blood. These receptors all stem from a man between 45 and 60 years old in good health.

V is TRBV6-1 and J is TRBJ1-5, with a weak D call TRBD1 (5 bases). V was pared by 8 bases and J by 3 bases, with 17 bases between. The CDR3 is 15 amino acids. Per germline, CDR1 MNHNS and CDR2 SASEGT. Here the CDR3 reads CASGGSRGINQPQHF. The CDR3 DNA follows: TGTGCCAGCGGGGGGTCAAGGGGCATCAATCAGCCCCAGCATTTT.

A single count supports this clonotype. This chain connects TRBV25-1 to TRBJ2-3, with D uncertain. The V and J ends lost 7 bases and 0 bases respectively, with 11 bases between them. The CDR3 has 14 amino acids. CDR1 and CDR2 from the germline V gene are MGHDK and SYGVNS. CDR3 nucleotides: TGTGCCAGCAACCCGACGACAAGCACAGATACGCAGTATTTT. Amino acids: CASNPTTSTDTQYF.

There are many counts of this clonotype. The J gene is TRBJ2-1, the V gene TRBV5-1; D possibly corresponds to TRBD1 (5 bases). This CDR3 has 18 residues. The germline V gene encodes CDR1 SGHRS and CDR2 YFSETQ. V shed 4 bases and J shed 7 bases, with 27 bases lying between them. Here the CDR3 DNA reads TGCGCCAGCAGCGATTCACAGACACCCAGACAAGCAGGGAATGAGCAGTTCTTC. Protein: CASSDSQTPRQAGNEQFF.

This clonotype was picked up a small number of times. V and J are TRBV20-1 and TRBJ2-1; 9 positions agree with TRBD2. CDR3 length equals 14 residues. V dropped 6 bases and J dropped 10; count of bases not matched to a gene: 13. Germline V lookup: CDR1 DFQATT, CDR2 SNEGSKA (reference sequence). The CDR3: CSAGRTSVVGEQFF. CDR3 sequence (DNA): TGCAGTGCGGGGAGGACTAGCGTGGTAGGGGAGCAGTTCTTC.